The 7 T cell receptor beta chains below were found in one sample sequenced in a study of identical twins. TCRdb re-analysed the 5' RACE reads in MiXCR, keeping a single row per CDR3 protein. The table includes 200,000 to 300,000 distinct CDR3 sequences, more than 9.5% detected once. The data also belong to a second study, concerning yellow fever vaccine responses in identical twins.

Sequencing used memory (CD45RO+) T cells sorted from blood. All receptors derive from a woman in her late teens or twenties in good health.

The chain joins TRBV28 to TRBJ2-7, with TRBD1 matching 8 bases. The CDR3 runs 13 residues. V shed 6 bases, J shed 4 bases, and the junction held 5 bases outside the gene matches. Germline V gene data show CDR1 as MDHEN and CDR2 as SYDVKM. In nucleotides, the CDR3 is TGTGCCAGCAGCCGGACAGGGTTGTACGAGCAGTACTTC. This sequence encodes CASSRTGLYEQYF. Using reference TRBV28 and TRBJ2-7 for the parts outside the CDR3, the full variable domain is DVKVTQSSRYLVKRTGEKVFLECVQDMDHENMFWYRQDPGLGLRLIYFSYDVKMKEKGDIPEGYSVSREKKERFSLILESASTNQTSMYLCASSRTGLYEQYFGPGTRLTVT.

This rearrangement joins TRBV7-8 to TRBJ1-2; D is ambiguous. The germline V and J ends were trimmed by 1 base and 3 bases, with 12 bases remaining between them. The CDR3 consists of 15 residues. Germline loops: CDR1 SGHVS, CDR2 FQNEAQ. CDR3 nucleotides: TGTGCCAGCAGCTTAGGGGATAGGGCGGACTATGGCTACACCTTC. Translated: CASSLGDRADYGYTF.

In its sample, this clonotype was seen many times. V is TRBV7-9 and J is TRBJ1-2, with 7 bases fitting TRBD1. The germline CDR1 and CDR2 sequences are SEHNR and FQNEAQ (reference sequence). V dropped 11 bases and J dropped 4; count of bases not matched to a gene: 7. This CDR3 contains 12 residues. The CDR3 region is CAGSGGPYGYTF. Here the CDR3 DNA reads TGTGCCGGGTCAGGGGGTCCCTATGGCTACACCTTC.

The rearrangement joins TRBV30 to TRBJ2-2; TRBD1 might be the D (8 bases). Per the germline V gene, CDR1 is GTSNPN and CDR2 is SVGIG (reference sequence). This CDR3 is 17 amino acids long. V was shortened by 3 bases and J by 4 bases, with 21 bases between the two germline ends. CDR3 sequence reads: CAWSHNQGAGVTGELFF. In DNA form, the CDR3 reads TGTGCCTGGAGCCATAACCAGGGGGCGGGGGTCACCGGGGAGCTGTTTTTT. The whole variable domain, filled in from reference TRBV30 and TRBJ2-2, reads SQTIHQWPATLVQPVGSPLSLECTVEGTSNPNLYWYRQAAGRGLQLLFYSVGIGQISSEVPQNLSASRPQDRQFILSSKKLLLSDSGFYLCAWSHNQGAGVTGELFFGEGSRLTVL.

In its sample, this clonotype was seen a few times. The chain couples TRBV20-1 to TRBJ1-1; D remains ambiguous. The V end lost 5 bases, the J end lost 3 bases, and 7 bases lay between the germline ends. Germline lookup yields CDR1 DFQATT and CDR2 SNEGSKA (reference sequence). This CDR3 has 11 amino acids. The CDR3 bases are TGCAGTGCTCAGGAACACACTGAAGCTTTCTTT. Translated: CSAQEHTEAFF.

The chain recombines TRBV3-1 with TRBJ2-1; TRBD2 matches at 9 bases. Germline V gene sequence: CDR1 LGHDT, CDR2 YNNKEL (reference sequence). The V gene end was trimmed by 5 bases and the J gene end by 2 bases; junction bases not matched to a gene: 4. The CDR3 totals 15 residues. The CDR3 loop is CASSGSGRAYNEQFF. The CDR3 nucleotides read TGTGCCAGCAGCGGTAGCGGGAGAGCCTACAATGAGCAGTTCTTC.

This clonotype was seen a handful of times. In DNA form, the CDR3 reads TGTGCCAGCAGTGACTCGAGTGAGGTCACAGATACGCAGTATTTT. Translation gives CASSDSSEVTDTQYF. The rearrangement links TRBV6-4 to TRBJ2-3; D call uncertain. The germline V and J ends were trimmed by 0 bases and 2 bases, with 9 bases remaining between them. Per germline, CDR1 MRHNA and CDR2 SNTAGT. The CDR3 is made up of 15 amino acids.